This T cell receptor (beta chain) was retrieved from a study of CD8+ T cells in alopecia areata (dated 2018 in TCRdb). Regarding the research as a whole: The treated patients, all with moderate-to-severe alopecia areata, were enrolled in an open-label pilot trial of oral tofacitinib given at 5 to 10 mg twice daily. Tofacitinib-treated patients had biopsies at baseline and at 4 and 24 weeks of treatment, with a later scalp biopsy in several patients. The RNA source kit depended on sample type: the PAXgene miRNA kit for fixed scalp, the miRNeasy kit for PBMCs, and the RNeasy kit for mouse skin. Tofacitinib was given for 6 to 18 months, followed by 6 months of follow-up off drug to assess delayed response and recurrence. immunoSEQ multiplex PCR using 35 Vbeta forward primers and 13 Jbeta reverse primers was used to amplify TCRbeta CDR3 regions. The study used high-throughput TCRbeta sequencing to examine T cell clonal expansion in alopecia areata, in both the C3H/HeJ mouse model and human patients. On the human side, TCRbeta sequencing was run on scalp tissue and on sorted CD4+ and CD8+ peripheral blood T cells from healthy controls and from alopecia areata patients with either patchy or totalis/universalis disease. The SALT score, which quantifies the percentage of affected scalp surface area, was used to measure disease severity in treated patients. Scalp clonality was compared across normal scalp (n=4), patchy alopecia areata scalp (n=8), and alopecia totalis/universalis scalp (n=8).

At the junction V is shortened by 7 bases and J by 6 bases, with 13 bases in between. In the germline V gene (reference sequence), CDR1 corresponds to MNHNY and CDR2 to SVGAGI. Inclusive of the bounding cysteine and phenylalanine, the CDR3 is 12 residues long. CDR3 DNA only is kept here, 36 bases in frame from base 1. To note about this clone: Its antigen is unknown. There are no base qualities to consult, and no much larger clone falls within one base.

General findings and caveats noted by the study authors: With tofacitinib, both scalp clonality and the number of expanded CD8+ clones among the top 100 scalp clones went down significantly. Shared TCR sequences between patients were less evident than in mice, which may be partly attributable to HLA diversity in the patient population. Unlike mouse skin, where gammadelta T cells dominate, normal human skin contains resident alphabeta T cells that get sequenced too, which complicates analysis of the scalp TCR repertoire. Higher clonality and more expanded CD8+ clones were observed in lesional scalp than in normal scalp, particularly in alopecia totalis/universalis, a finding suggestive of antigenic drive. The treated cohort was small, with a single nonresponder, so links between baseline CD8+ expansion and response need larger studies. Many expanded lesional clones were found to persist in scalp and blood during tofacitinib treatment, and relapse after treatment cessation may be partly explained by this persistence.

The receptor library was made with the immunoSEQ multiplex PCR assay. To provide template for TCR sequencing, every sample had RNA extracted and reverse transcribed into cDNA. SuperScript III was used to make first-strand cDNA, primed with a 2:1 mix of oligo-dT and random hexamers. A synthetic immune receptor repertoire was used to gauge amplification bias, and whatever bias remained was removed computationally. The authors processed their data as follows. Raw reads were preprocessed to remove errors, and CDR3 was defined according to IMGT conventions as the region from the conserved cysteine to phenylalanine. Clonality was computed by normalizing Shannon entropy by log2 of the number of productive unique TCRs and subtracting the result from 1. Whether scalp clones were CD4 or CD8 was inferred by matching scalp TCRbeta sequences against CD4 and CD8 repertoires sorted from blood. TCRdb mirrors the immuneACCESS table, restricted to in-frame sequences. Some clones are absent from its copies; in checked studies, under half trace to an unresolved V gene, and the reason for the others is unknown. D and trimming were read from the DNA, whereas the V and J calls and clone size are those reported in that table. This sample lists 110,000 to 150,000 clones; around half were detected once. The top ten constitute 15% of the sample.

Sample time point, as interpreted from the label and publication: more than three weeks on oral tofacitinib. The sample's treatment or condition, from its label and the paper: oral pan-JAK inhibitor, 5-10 mg twice daily. From alopecia areata patients, peripheral blood was collected along with lesional scalp punch biopsies. After PBMCs were isolated by density centrifugation and stained for CD3, CD4 and CD8, a FACSAria was used to sort CD4+ and CD8+ T cells. This specimen was CD8+ T cells sorted from blood, taken at week 4, from a patient treated with tofacitinib. The origin of this receptor is a human donor with alopecia areata. The receptor chain draws on TRBV6-6 and TRBJ2-7, with no reliable assignment of the D segment. The CDR3 sequence is CASIGVPSEQYF. The nucleotide sequence reads as follows: TGTGCCAGCATCGGCGTCCCATCCGAGCAGTACTTC.